This TCR beta chain was recovered during a study of T cells after yellow fever vaccination. At the level of the study: Where fractions had low cell numbers, libraries were prepared from them with the SMART-Seq v4 Ultra Low Input RNA kit. Findings of the study overall: A limited proportion of clonotypes was detected within both the CD4 and CD8 compartments. Post-booster repertoires contained most primary-vaccination clones again (approximately 97% CD4, about 88% CD8).

In making TCR cDNA, 5'RACE template switching added a universal primer site and UMIs to it. TCRdb recomputed calls from the 5' RACE reads with MiXCR, one row per CDR3 protein. This table holds over 300,000 distinct CDR3 sequences, less than 4.5% found once. This clonotype has only a few counts. Its antigen is as yet unknown. This TCR was recovered from a man aged 18 to 29 who received the YFV17D yellow fever vaccine. The source material was PBMCs, sampled on the day of the yellow fever booster vaccination.

CDR3: CASSQTTGGNTEAFF. The CDR3 coding sequence is TGTGCCAGCAGCCAAACGACAGGGGGAAACACTGAAGCTTTCTTT. The chain employs TRBV3-1 and TRBJ1-1; TRBD1 aligns across 9 bases. Germline values: CDR1 LGHDT, CDR2 YNNKEL (reference sequence). CDR3 size: 15 residues. V shed 2 bases and J 2 bases; nucleotides not matched to a gene: 3.